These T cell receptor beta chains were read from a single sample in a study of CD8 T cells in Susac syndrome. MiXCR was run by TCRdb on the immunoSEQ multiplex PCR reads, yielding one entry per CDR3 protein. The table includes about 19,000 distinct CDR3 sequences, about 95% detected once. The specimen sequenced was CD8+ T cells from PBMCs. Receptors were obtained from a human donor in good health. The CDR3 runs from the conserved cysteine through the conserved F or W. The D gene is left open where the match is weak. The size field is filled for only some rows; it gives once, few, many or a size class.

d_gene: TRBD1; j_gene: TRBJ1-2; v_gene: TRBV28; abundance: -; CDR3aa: CASSWGTGGSGYTF; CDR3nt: TGTGCCAGCAGTTGGGGGACAGGGGGATCTGGCTACACCTTC
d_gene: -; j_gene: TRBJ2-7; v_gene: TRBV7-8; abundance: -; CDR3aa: CASSLIRQPTYEQYF; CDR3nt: TGTGCCAGCAGCTTAATTAGACAGCCGACCTACGAGCAGTACTTC
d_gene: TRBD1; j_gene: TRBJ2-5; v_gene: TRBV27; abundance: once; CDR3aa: CASTSDRGRGTQYF; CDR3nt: TGTGCCAGCACCTCGGACAGGGGGCGTGGGACCCAGTACTTC
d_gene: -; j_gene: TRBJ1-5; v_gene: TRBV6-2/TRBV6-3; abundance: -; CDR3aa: CASSYVQGGGQPQHF; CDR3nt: TGTGCCAGCAGTTACGTACAGGGAGGGGGTCAGCCCCAGCATTTT
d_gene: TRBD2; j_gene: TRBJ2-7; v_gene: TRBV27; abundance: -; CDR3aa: CASSLYSGSPYEQYF; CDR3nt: TGTGCCAGCAGTTTATACAGCGGGAGTCCCTACGAGCAGTACTTC
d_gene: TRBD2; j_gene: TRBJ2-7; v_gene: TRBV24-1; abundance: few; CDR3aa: CATSDTTSGRAEQYF; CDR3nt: TGTGCCACCAGTGATACGACTAGCGGGAGGGCGGAGCAGTACTTC
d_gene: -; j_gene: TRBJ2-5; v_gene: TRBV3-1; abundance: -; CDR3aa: CASSQGAWETQYF; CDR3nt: TGTGCCAGCAGCCAGGGGGCATGGGAGACCCAGTACTTC
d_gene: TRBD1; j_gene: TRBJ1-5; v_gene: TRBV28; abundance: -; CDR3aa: CASSSRGVGTVSNQPQHF; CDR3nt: TGTGCCAGCAGTTCCAGGGGGGTTGGGACAGTTAGCAATCAGCCCCAGCATTTT
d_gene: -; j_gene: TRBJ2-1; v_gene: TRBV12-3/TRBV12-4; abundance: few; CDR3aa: CASSLRYNEQFF; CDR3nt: TGTGCCAGCAGTTTGAGATACAATGAGCAGTTCTTC
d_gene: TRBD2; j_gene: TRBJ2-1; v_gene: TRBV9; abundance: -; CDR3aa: CASSVRDSGSNEQFF; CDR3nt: TGTGCCAGCAGCGTACGAGATAGCGGGAGCAATGAGCAGTTCTTC
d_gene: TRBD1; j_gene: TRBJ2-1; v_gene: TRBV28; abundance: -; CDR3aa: CASSLRGDRGDEQFF; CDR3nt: TGTGCCAGCAGTTTAAGGGGGGACAGGGGGGATGAGCAGTTCTTC
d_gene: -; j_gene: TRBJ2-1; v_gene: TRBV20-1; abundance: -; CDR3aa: CSACPPRELYNEQFF; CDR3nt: TGCAGTGCTTGTCCCCCCCGGGAGTTATACAATGAGCAGTTCTTC
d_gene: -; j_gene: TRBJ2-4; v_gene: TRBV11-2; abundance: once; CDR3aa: CASSTNIQYF; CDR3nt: TGTGCCAGCAGCACAAACATTCAGTACTTC
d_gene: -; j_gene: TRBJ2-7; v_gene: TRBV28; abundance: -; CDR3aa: CASSFHYEQYF; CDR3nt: TGTGCCAGCAGTTTCCATTACGAGCAGTACTTC
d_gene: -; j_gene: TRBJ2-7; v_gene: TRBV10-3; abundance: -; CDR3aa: CAISETGEGEQYF; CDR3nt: TGTGCCATCAGTGAGACGGGAGAGGGCGAGCAGTACTTC
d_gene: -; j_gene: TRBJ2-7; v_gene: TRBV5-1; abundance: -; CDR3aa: CASSSGPDTVFEQYF; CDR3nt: TGCGCCAGCAGCTCCGGGCCCGACACTGTTTTTGAGCAGTACTTC
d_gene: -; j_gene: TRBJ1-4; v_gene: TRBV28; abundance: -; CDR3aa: CASTSFGGALNEKLFF; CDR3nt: TGTGCCAGCACTTCTTTTGGGGGGGCGCTTAATGAAAAACTGTTTTTT
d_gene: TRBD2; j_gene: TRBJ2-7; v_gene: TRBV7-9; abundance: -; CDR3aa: CASSLVAGAYEQYF; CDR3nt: TGTGCCAGCAGCTTAGTAGCGGGAGCCTACGAGCAGTACTTC
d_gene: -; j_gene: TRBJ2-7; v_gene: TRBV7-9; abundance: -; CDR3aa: CASSFTQGYEQYF; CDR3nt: TGTGCCAGCAGCTTTACGCAGGGCTACGAGCAGTACTTC
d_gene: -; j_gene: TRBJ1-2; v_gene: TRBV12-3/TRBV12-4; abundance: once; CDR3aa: CASRPGGLYGYTF; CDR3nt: TGTGCCAGCAGGCCGGGTGGGTTGTATGGCTACACCTTC
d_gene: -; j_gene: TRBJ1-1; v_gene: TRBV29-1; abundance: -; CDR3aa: CSVGEPEGYTEAFF; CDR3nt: TGCAGCGTTGGAGAACCGGAAGGGTACACTGAAGCTTTCTTT
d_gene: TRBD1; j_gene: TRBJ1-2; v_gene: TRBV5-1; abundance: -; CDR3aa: CASSLEGMAGGEGNYGYTF; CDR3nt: TGCGCCAGCAGCTTGGAAGGGATGGCAGGGGGAGAAGGTAACTATGGCTACACCTTC
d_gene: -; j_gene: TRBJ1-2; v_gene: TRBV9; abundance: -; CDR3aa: CASSFRETAALNYGYTF; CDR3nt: TGTGCCAGCAGCTTTCGGGAGACAGCCGCCCTCAACTATGGCTACACCTTC